The next 5 T cell receptor beta chains were all read from a single sample in a study of blood T cell repertoires in COVID-19. Libraries were prepared by immunoSEQ multiplex PCR; TCRdb keeps only in-frame clonotypes and omits some of them. The sample yields a few hundred thousand clones, nearly 90% seen once. Sequenced material: PBMCs or T cells enriched from blood (not recorded which). The receptors were gathered from a woman in her twenties or thirties who had recovered from COVID-19.

The chain recombines TRBV5-4 with TRBJ1-1; D is unresolved. V lost 1 base and J lost 1, with 2 bases in between. The CDR3 has 12 residues. Germline V gene data show CDR1 as SGHNT and CDR2 as YYREEE (reference sequence). CDR3 amino acids: CASSLQNTEAFF. In nucleotides, the CDR3 is TGTGCCAGCAGCTTGCAGAACACTGAAGCTTTCTTT.

This clone was seen more than once but under ten times. This rearrangement joins TRBV10-3 to TRBJ2-7, with TRBD2 matching over 9 bases. This CDR3 is built from 14 residues. Germline V gives CDR1 ENHRY, CDR2 SYGVKD. The ends lost 4 bases at V and 3 bases at J; junction bases unmatched: 4. The CDR3 DNA reads as TGTGCCATCAGTGGGCGAGCGGGAGGCTACGAGCAGTACTTC. Its protein is CAISGRAGGYEQYF.

This chain joins TRBV6-4 and TRBJ1-2; tentative D call: TRBD1 (6 bases). V lost 4 bases, J lost 4 bases, and 13 bases lay in between. The germline V gene encodes CDR1 MRHNA and CDR2 SNTAGT. The CDR3 has 14 amino acids. The CDR3 DNA is TGTGCCAGCAGTGGCCCGGGACAATCCTATGGCTACACCTTC. Translated: CASSGPGQSYGYTF.

This clone occurred once. The chain recombines TRBV30 with TRBJ1-4; 7 bases match TRBD1. V gave up 4 bases and J gave up 0 bases; unmatched junction bases: 5. CDR1 and CDR2 from the germline V gene are GTSNPN and SVGIG (reference sequence). The CDR3 is made up of 15 amino acids. In DNA form, the CDR3 reads TGTGCCTGGAAAATACAGGGGACAACTAATGAAAAACTGTTTTTT. It translates to CAWKIQGTTNEKLFF.

The chain combines TRBV19 with TRBJ1-1; D is ambiguous. Trimming took off 5 bases at V and 1 base at J, with 11 bases between the two ends. The CDR3 spans 14 residues. Germline V lookup: CDR1 LNHDA, CDR2 SQIVND (reference sequence). CDR3 amino acids: CASSPGEKNTEAFF. CDR3 nucleotides: TGTGCCAGTAGTCCGGGAGAGAAGAACACTGAAGCTTTCTTT.